This T cell receptor (beta chain) was recorded in a study of post-analysis software for immune sequencing data. Overall study: The courses of disease that were included comprised relapsing-remitting, secondary progressive and progressive-relapsing multiple sclerosis.

General observations from the study: In patients, about five TRBV segments were more frequent than in controls, with TRBV5-6, TRBV5-1 and TRBV20-1 among them. Normalized Chao1 diversity in multiple sclerosis patients fell significantly below that of controls. F-measure co-clustering was strong for batch-matched samples.

The length of the CDR3 is 16 residues. Unmatched junction bases numbered 3, after V lost 6 bases and J lost 3 bases. Germline CDR1 and CDR2: WSHSY and SAAADI. TCR beta cDNA libraries had unique molecular identifiers. T cells numbering roughly 0.9 to 10 million yielded cDNA molecules that totaled roughly 500,000. Each CDR3 protein gets one entry after TCRdb re-called the PCR reads with MiXCR. In the table there are roughly 540,000 distinct CDR3 sequences, around a third of which are singletons. This clonotype was observed a handful of times. Its antigen is as yet unknown. V is TRBV10-2 and J is TRBJ2-1; 15 nucleotides match TRBD2. This sequence originates from a girl aged 2 to 17 with multiple sclerosis. Input material: blood. This chain's CDR3 is CASRGTSGGNYNEQFF. The CDR3 region has the DNA TGCGCCAGCAGGGGGACTAGCGGGGGGAACTACAATGAGCAGTTCTTC.